This passage covers 19 T cell receptor beta chains from one sample sequenced in a study of STAT5B mutations in CD4+ large granular lymphocyte leukemia. This table comes from immunoSEQ multiplex PCR, and its TCRdb copy is limited to in-frame clones, with some not included. The sample lists some 40,000 clones; approximately 88% were seen once. Material for sequencing was CD4+ T cells from blood buffy coats. The source of these receptors is a human donor in good health.

This sequence joins TRBV5-1 and TRBJ2-3; 12 nucleotides agree with TRBD2. The junction had 10 bases not matched to a gene; V was cut back by 0 bases and J by 5 bases. CDR1 is SGHRS, CDR2 YFSETQ, per germline. This CDR3 is built from 18 residues. CDR3 nucleotides: TGCGCCAGCAGCTTGGCTGATAGGGCTAGCGGGGGGGAAGATACGCAGTATTTT. Translating it yields CASSLADRASGGEDTQYF.

The V gene is TRBV6-1, the J gene TRBJ1-2; 10 bases match TRBD1. V shed 2 bases, J shed 7 bases, and the junction held 7 bases outside the gene matches. The CDR3 loop spans 15 amino acids. The germline V gene encodes CDR1 MNHNS and CDR2 SASEGT. This chain's CDR3 is CASSELDRGLFGYTF. The CDR3, as DNA: TGTGCCAGCAGTGAATTAGACAGGGGGCTTTTTGGCTACACCTTC.

This chain connects TRBV11-3 to TRBJ2-2; maybe TRBD2 (5 bases). The germline V and J ends were trimmed by 0 bases and 6 bases, with 11 bases remaining between them. This CDR3 is built from 15 residues. Germline values: CDR1 SGHNT, CDR2 YENEEA. DNA for the CDR3: TGTGCCAGCAGCTTAGACCCCTCCGGGGCCGGGGAGCTGTTTTTT. Its protein is CASSLDPSGAGELFF.

This chain joins TRBV23-1 and TRBJ1-5, with 11 bases identical to TRBD1. TRBV23-1 counts as an open reading frame of uncertain function. J gave up 2 bases and V 0 bases, and 12 bases lay outside the gene matches. The CDR3 runs to 20 residues. The CDR3 DNA follows: TGCGCCAGCAGTCAATCGAAGGGACAGGGGGTCAGTGAGGGCAATCAGCCCCAGCATTTT. Protein: CASSQSKGQGVSEGNQPQHF.

V gene TRBV7-7 combines with J gene TRBJ2-3; TRBD1 matches 9 bases. The CDR3 sequence is 13 residues long. Trimming at V came to 6 bases and at J to 9 bases, leaving 7 bases not matched to a gene. Germline V gene sequence: CDR1 SSHAT, CDR2 FNYEAQ (reference sequence). The CDR3 is CASSSTGTGTQYF. CDR3 sequence (DNA): TGTGCCAGCAGTTCGACCGGGACAGGGACGCAGTATTTT.

This chain uses TRBV11-2 with TRBJ2-7; D is perhaps TRBD2 (6 bases). Deletions cut 8 bases from V and 3 bases from J, with 26 bases between. Germline CDR1 is SGHAT and CDR2 is FQNNGV. This CDR3 comprises 17 residues. The CDR3 spells CASGRPGLGTGYYEQYF. CDR3 coding DNA: TGTGCCAGCGGAAGACCGGGACTCGGAACGGGGTACTACGAGCAGTACTTC.

V is TRBV4-2 and J is TRBJ2-5; TRBD2 matches at 12 bases. The J call may be wrong; the DNA end is better matched by TRBJ2-7. Germline assignment: CDR1 LGHNA and CDR2 YNFKEQ. The CDR3 contains 16 residues. CDR3 residues: CASSQDSSGRAYEQYF. CDR3 nucleotides: TGTGCCAGCAGCCAAGACTCTAGCGGGAGGGCTTACGAGCAGTACTTC.

The gene calls are TRBV6-1 and TRBJ2-2; no definite D call. From germline, CDR1 is MNHNS and CDR2 SASEGT. This CDR3 is 12 amino acids long. V was clipped by 5 bases and J by 7 bases, with 8 bases between them. The DNA of the CDR3 is TGTGCCAGCAGTCCATCATACGGGGAGCTGTTTTTT. This codes for CASSPSYGELFF.

The chain carries TRBV15 and TRBJ2-3, with D unclear. V lost 1 base and J 1 base, leaving 18 bases between the germline ends. The CDR3 length is 18 residues. Germline assignment: CDR1 LNHNV and CDR2 YYDKDF (reference sequence). The CDR3 spells CATSRGRFIGVGTDTQYF. The CDR3 nucleotides read TGTGCCACCAGCAGAGGCCGCTTTATCGGTGTGGGCACAGATACGCAGTATTTT. The whole variable domain, remainder taken from reference TRBV15 and TRBJ2-3, is DAMVIQNPRYQVTQFGKPVTLSCSQTLNHNVMYWYQQKSSQAPKLLFHYYDKDFNNEADTPDNFQSRRPNTSFCFLDIRSPGLGDTAMYLCATSRGRFIGVGTDTQYFGPGTRLTVL.

V and J are TRBV7-2 and TRBJ1-2; D gene uncertain. The V gene's germline CDR1 is SGHTA and CDR2 FQGNSA. V gave up 3 bases and J gave up 3 bases, with 8 bases separating them. The CDR3 loop spans 13 amino acids. The CDR3 reads CASSFDTDYGYTF. The CDR3, as DNA: TGTGCCAGCAGCTTCGACACGGACTATGGCTACACCTTC. Full variable domain (rest looked up from reference TRBV7-2 and TRBJ1-2): GAGVSQSPSNKVTEKGKDVELRCDPISGHTALYWYRQSLGQGLEFLIYFQGNSAPDKSGLPSDRFSAERTGGSVSTLTIQRTQQEDSAVYLCASSFDTDYGYTFGSGTRLTVV.

This chain uses TRBV9 with TRBJ2-6, with TRBD1 identical over 9 bases. This CDR3 is 18 amino acids long. Germline loops: CDR1 SGDLS, CDR2 YYNGEE. V gave up 3 bases and J gave up 0 bases; unmatched junction bases: 7. CDR3 in DNA: TGTGCCAGCAGCGCGAGGGGACAGGGCAGCTCTGGGGCCAACGTCCTGACTTTC. It yields the protein CASSARGQGSSGANVLTF.

The rearrangement joins TRBV19 to TRBJ2-5; 8 bases agree with TRBD1. After removal of 5 bases from V and 5 bases from J, the junction contained 10 bases not matched to a gene. Per the germline V gene, CDR1 is LNHDA and CDR2 is SQIVND (reference sequence). CDR3 size: 15 residues. This chain's CDR3 is CASSPLGTGWETQYF. The CDR3 DNA follows: TGTGCCAGTAGTCCCCTCGGGACAGGTTGGGAGACCCAGTACTTC.

This sequence joins TRBV14 and TRBJ2-7; D perhaps matches TRBD2 (5 bases). The V end was cut by 5 bases, the J end by 5 bases, with 16 bases between. Germline assignment: CDR1 SGHDN and CDR2 FVKESK. The CDR3 extends over 14 amino acids. CDR3 nucleotide sequence: TGTGCCAGCAGCGACTCTTTGTGGAGGAACGAGCAGTACTTC. It codes for CASSDSLWRNEQYF.

This rearrangement joins TRBV21-1 to TRBJ2-1; TRBD1, the table's D call, was not compared with the DNA. TRBV21-1 is described as a pseudogene. CDR3 size: 13 residues. CDR3 loop: CASQARAPGEQFF. As DNA, the CDR3 is TGTGCCAGCCAGGCCAGGGCCCCAGGTGAGCAGTTCTTC.

The chain has TRBV6-1 and TRBJ1-2, with no clear D. Trimming left V 1 base short and J 2 bases short, with 8 bases between. CDR1 is MNHNS and CDR2 is SASEGT in the germline V gene. The CDR3 has 14 residues. This chain's CDR3 is CASSEEAENYGYTF. CDR3 bases: TGTGCCAGCAGTGAAGAAGCAGAAAACTATGGCTACACCTTC.

This clone was recorded once. The chain recombines TRBV5-1 with TRBJ1-4; D is unresolved. The V gene lost 3 bases and the J gene lost 3 bases, with 12 bases spanning the gap. CDR1 is SGHRS, CDR2 YFSETQ, per germline. This CDR3 comprises 15 residues. DNA for the CDR3: TGCGCCAGCAGCTGGAACTTGGGGTCTAATGAAAAACTGTTTTTT. As protein: CASSWNLGSNEKLFF. The full variable domain, rest sourced from reference TRBV5-1 and TRBJ1-4, is KAGVTQTPRYLIKTRGQQVTLSCSPISGHRSVSWYQQTPGQGLQFLFEYFSETQRNKGNFPGRFSGRQFSNSRSEMNVSTLELGDSALYLCASSWNLGSNEKLFFGSGTQLSVL.

The gene calls are TRBV25-1 and TRBJ2-7, with TRBD2 matching over 11 bases. Germline trimming cut 5 bases from V and 1 base from J; bases unmatched to any gene: 4. The CDR3 is 15 residues long. Germline-derived CDR1 and CDR2 are MGHDK and SYGVNS. As DNA, the CDR3 is TGTGCCAGCAGTTCTAGCGGGGGGCCGTCCTACGAGCAGTACTTC. Amino acids: CASSSSGGPSYEQYF.

The rearrangement links TRBV5-1 to TRBJ1-2, with 8 nucleotides matching TRBD1. This CDR3 contains 16 residues. V was pared by 0 bases and J by 6 bases, with 10 bases of the junction left unmatched. Germline loops: CDR1 SGHRS, CDR2 YFSETQ. The CDR3 sequence: CASSLALDRGTNGYTF. In DNA, the CDR3 is TGCGCCAGCAGCTTGGCCCTAGACAGGGGAACTAATGGCTACACCTTC.

The chain links TRBV10-3 to TRBJ2-7; TRBD2 matches at 10 bases. Trimming removed 6 bases from V and 3 bases from J; junction bases left unmatched: 2. Per the germline V gene, CDR1 is ENHRY and CDR2 is SYGVKD. The CDR3 is made up of 13 amino acids. The CDR3 DNA sequence: TGTGCCATCAGGCTAGCGGGAGACTACGAGCAGTACTTC. Amino acid sequence: CAIRLAGDYEQYF.